The subject of this entry is one T cell receptor (beta chain). This record belongs to a study of radiotherapy plus CTLA-4 blockade in lung cancer. Some clones are missing from TCRdb's copy, which holds only in-frame ones; the method was immunoSEQ multiplex PCR. The table has roughly 53,000 clones, about four fifths seen once. The germline V gene encodes CDR1 SGHTA and CDR2 FQGNSA. The CDR3 totals 15 residues. V shed 1 base and J 12 bases; nucleotides not matched to a gene: 6. This TCR was sampled from a human donor with non-small cell lung cancer whose response to radiotherapy plus ipilimumab could not be evaluated. The chain links TRBV7-2 to TRBJ2-2; 12 bases fit TRBD2. Source: peripheral blood, taken from a patient treated with radiotherapy plus ipilimumab. The CDR3 loop is CASSLETSGRSKLFF. DNA for the CDR3: TGTGCCAGCAGCTTAGAGACTAGCGGGAGAAGTAAGCTGTTTTTT.